This T cell receptor beta chain was documented in a study of cytomegalovirus exposure and HLA in healthy donors. The study, taken as a whole, reports: Sequencing probably produced one cluster of sequence variants that were highly shared.

The CDR3 extends over 14 amino acids. The junction had 12 bases not matched to a gene; V was cut back by 8 bases and J by 6 bases. The germline gives CDR1 MDHEN, CDR2 SYDVKM. PCR was performed using 60 Vbeta and 13 Jbeta primers. TCRdb's table, derived via immunoSEQ multiplex PCR, lists solely in-frame clones and lacks some. The repertoire includes 90,000 to 110,000 clones, more than 9.5% of them detected once, and more than 15% sits in the top ten. About this clone itself: The target antigen is unknown.

Sequenced input: PBMCs. This receptor was obtained from a man aged 35 to 55 in good health and CMV-seropositive. V gene TRBV28 combines with J gene TRBJ2-7; 8 bases fit TRBD2. CDR3 bases: TGTGCCAGCCTCCGGGGGGGGGCTCGCGGCGAGCAGTACTTC. Translation gives CASLRGGARGEQYF.